A selection of T cell receptor beta chains follows, all from one sample in a study of blood T cell repertoires in COVID-19. Measured with immunoSEQ multiplex PCR; TCRdb has only the in-frame clones, and not every one. The sample contains about 320,000 clones, roughly 86% of which appear only once. The material sequenced was peripheral blood. These receptors were taken from a young woman with COVID-19, enrolled during active disease. Each CDR3 is given with its conserved first and last residue. A D gene is named only where the DNA matches it firmly. Some rows mark clone size as missing; the rest say once, few, many or name a class of expanded clone.

j_call v_call d_call clone_size cdr3_nt cdr3_aa
TRBJ1-6 TRBV30 - - TGTGCCTGCATGACCCACAGATACGATATCCCCCTCCACTTT CACMTHRYDIPLHF
TRBJ2-1 TRBV15 TRBD2 - TGTGCCACCAGCAGCGGGACTAGCGGGGGGCTATACAATGAGCAGTTCTTC CATSSGTSGGLYNEQFF
TRBJ1-2 TRBV3-1/TRBV3-2 TRBD1 - TGTGCCAGCAGGGAGACAGGGAGGTCGGGCTACACCTTC CASRETGRSGYTF
TRBJ2-5 TRBV9 TRBD2 - TGTGCCAGCAGCGTAACCGGGACTAGCCGGGAGACCCAGTACTTC CASSVTGTSRETQYF
TRBJ1-2 TRBV11-2 TRBD1 few TGTGCCAGCAGCCGACAGGGAATTAAACCCAACTATGGCTACACCTTC CASSRQGIKPNYGYTF
TRBJ2-2 TRBV11-3 TRBD1 once TGTGCCAGCAGCACAGGGGCGAACACCGGGGAGCTGTTTTTT CASSTGANTGELFF
TRBJ1-2 TRBV6-5 TRBD1 - TGTGCCAGCAGTTATCAGAGGGGGCTGTATGGCTACACCTTC CASSYQRGLYGYTF
TRBJ2-2 TRBV19 - - TGTGCCAGTAAAAAAGAGGTGGCGGCGATCACCGGGGAGCTGTTTTTT CASKKEVAAITGELFF
TRBJ1-1 TRBV5-1 - - TGCGCCAGCAGCTATCGTGCGGGGAGCACTGAAGCTTTCTTT CASSYRAGSTEAFF
TRBJ1-1 TRBV5-5 TRBD1 - TGTGCCAGCAGCTTGCAGGGGGGCACTGAAGCTTTCTTT CASSLQGGTEAFF
TRBJ1-1 TRBV7-9 - - TGTGCCAGCAGCTTGGGACAAACGAACACTGAAGCTTTCTTT CASSLGQTNTEAFF
TRBJ1-5 TRBV7-2 - - TGTGCCAGCAGCTTAGACAGGGTAATTCAGCCCCAGCATTTT CASSLDRVIQPQHF
TRBJ1-6 TRBV14 - - TGTGCCAGCAGCCGGACATTTACGAATTCACCCCTCCACTTT CASSRTFTNSPLHF
TRBJ2-3 TRBV7-9 - - TGTGCCAGCAGCCACTTAAGAGCTAGCACAGATACGCAGTATTTT CASSHLRASTDTQYF
TRBJ1-1 TRBV19 - - TGTGCCAGTAGTCTTCTGGGGGGGTCGGGCGTAGCTTTCTTT CASSLLGGSGVAFF
TRBJ2-3 TRBV27 TRBD2 - TGTGCCAGCAGTTTGTCGCGGGAGCCAGATACGCAGTATTTT CASSLSREPDTQYF
TRBJ1-2 TRBV7-8 - many TGTGCCAGCAGCGTGGGTGAGGAGAACTATGGCTACACCTTC CASSVGEENYGYTF
TRBJ1-1 TRBV4-1 - few TGCGCCAGCAGCCAAGATTGGGGGGACACTGAAGCTTTCTTT CASSQDWGDTEAFF
TRBJ2-1 TRBV9 TRBD2 - TGTGCCAGCAGGGGGAGACTAGCGGGGGAACCCAATGAGCAGTTCTTC CASRGRLAGEPNEQFF
TRBJ2-2 TRBV7-6 TRBD2 - TGTGCCAGCAGTATCGGCGGGGGTCCGGGGGAGCTGTTTTTT CASSIGGGPGELFF
TRBJ2-5 TRBV4-1 - once TGCGCCAGCAGCCAAGATTTCGGGACCCAGTACTTC CASSQDFGTQYF
TRBJ2-3 TRBV27 TRBD2 - TGTGCCAGCAGTTTAACAGGACTAGCGGGGGGGCTCCCCACAGATACGCAGTATTTT CASSLTGLAGGLPTDTQYF
TRBJ2-3 TRBV9 - many TGTGCCAGCAGCGCCCAAACAGATACGCAGTATTTT CASSAQTDTQYF
TRBJ2-5 TRBV6-2/TRBV6-3 TRBD2 - TGTGCCAGCAGTCCCCGACCGGGGGGGCCGTACCAAGAGACCCAGTACTTC CASSPRPGGPYQETQYF
TRBJ1-1 TRBV29-1 - - TGCAGCGTGGGGGCCTCTGAAGCTTTCTTT CSVGASEAFF
TRBJ1-4 TRBV3-1/TRBV3-2 - - TGTGCCAGCAGCCTCCTCCCGGGATTGAGGGAGGAAAAACTGTTTTTT CASSLLPGLREEKLFF
TRBJ2-1 TRBV27 TRBD1 - TGTGCCAGCAGTTTATCCGGACAGGATGAGCAGTTCTTC CASSLSGQDEQFF